The clone carrying this T cell receptor beta chain occurred once. This entry is derived from a study of blood T cell repertoires in COVID-19. Clones were sequenced by immunoSEQ multiplex PCR, and TCRdb holds only the in-frame ones, with some missing. The sample gives some 58,000 clones, just over 85% of which show up once; about 1.2% is in the top ten. This clonotype was obtained from a man aged 40-55 years with acute or convalescent COVID-19. Sequencing was carried out using peripheral blood.

CDR3 loop: CASTLTGVIGNSPLHF. The CDR3 DNA reads as TGTGCCAGCACCCTTACAGGAGTCATCGGGAATTCACCCCTCCACTTT. This chain connects TRBV2 to TRBJ1-6, with a possible D match to TRBD1 (5 bases). V dropped 7 bases and J dropped 7 bases, with 20 bases sitting between them. The CDR3 consists of 16 residues. From germline, CDR1 is SNHLY and CDR2 FYNNEI.